The sequence of this T cell receptor beta chain was determined in a study of human T cells and chemical hapten exposure. The CDR3 is 15 residues long. Germline CDR1 is LGHDT and CDR2 is YNNKEL (reference sequence). A remark on this clonotype: A much more abundant neighbour one base away suggests this may be a read error.

TCRdb passed the RACE reads through MiXCR, listing each CDR3 protein once. The top ten hold 5.5% to 6.5% of the sample, which has around 42,000 distinct CDR3 sequences, roughly 12% seen once. Time point reported: pre-sensitization, week 0. Specified treatment: therapeutic diphenylcyclopropenone sensitization with weekly scalp DPC. The sample consisted of whole blood, taken in connection with sensitization to the hapten diphenylcyclopropenone (DPC). The origin of this receptor is a woman aged 25 to 45 with alopecia areata. Some clones in this sample may be carry-over from other donors' samples. The rearrangement uses TRBV3-1 and TRBJ2-7, with TRBD2 matching over 8 bases. The CDR3 here is CASSRSGRKPYEQNF. The CDR3 DNA follows: TGTGCCAGCAGCCGAAGCGGGAGAAAGCCCTACGAGCAGAACTTC.